What follows are 27 T cell receptor beta chains derived from one specimen sequenced in a study of response to subunit inactivated influenza vaccine listed by TCRdb under 2018. To prepare the library, RT-PCR was applied. The run used an Illumina HiSeq 2500. Using fastp trimming at Q25 and MiXCR clonotype assembly, TCRdb reanalyzed the public sequencing data and kept in-frame beta chains. Each record represents a unique CDR3 protein, reported with the most common genes and DNA among its rows. The sample records about 480,000 distinct CDR3 sequences, 13% of which are singletons. Roughly 14% of the sample belongs to the ten largest clones. The time point label, as the study defines it: around 47 days after influenza vaccine administration. Sequencing was performed on PBMCs from blood, taken about 6 weeks after vaccination. Receptor source: a man in his fifties or sixties who received an inactivated influenza vaccine. Donor details come from another sample of the same person, matched by shared clones.

This clonotype was counted a few times. The chain has TRBV7-9 and TRBJ2-3; 7 bases are a match to TRBD1. This CDR3 contains 15 residues. Germline trimming cut 1 base from V and 3 bases from J; bases unmatched to any gene: 4. Germline assignment: CDR1 SEHNR and CDR2 FQNEAQ (reference sequence). The CDR3 is CASSLGQGMTDTQYF. The DNA of the CDR3 is TGTGCCAGCAGCTTAGGACAGGGTATGACAGATACGCAGTATTTT. Drawing the rest from reference TRBV7-9 and TRBJ2-3, the complete variable domain is DTGVSQNPRHKITKRGQNVTFRCDPISEHNRLYWYRQTLGQGPEFLTYFQNEAQLEKSRLLSDRFSAERPKGSFSTLEIQRTEQGDSAMYLCASSLGQGMTDTQYFGPGTRLTVL.

The V gene is TRBV15, the J gene TRBJ2-6, with a possible D match to TRBD1 (5 bases). Germline V CDR1 and CDR2: LNHNV, YYDKDF (reference sequence). Trimming took 1 base from V and 0 from J, leaving 7 bases between them. This CDR3 has 16 residues. CDR3 DNA: TGTGCCACCAGCAGAGTGGACAACTCTGGGGCCAACGTCCTGACTTTC. Its translation: CATSRVDNSGANVLTF.

The rearrangement joins TRBV10-3 to TRBJ2-1; tentative D call: TRBD1 (8 bases). Trimming removed 6 bases at V and 5 bases at J, with 14 bases between. CDR1 ENHRY and CDR2 SYGVKD come from the germline V gene. The CDR3 consists of 14 residues. This CDR3 reads CAISAQGGNNEQFF. CDR3 DNA sequence: TGTGCCATCAGCGCACAGGGGGGGAACAATGAGCAGTTCTTC.

The genes are TRBV27 and TRBJ2-7; TRBD2 is a possible D gene (6 bases). The germline V gene encodes CDR1 MNHEY and CDR2 SMNVEV (reference sequence). The germline V and J ends were trimmed by 5 bases and 0 bases, with 14 bases remaining between them. This CDR3 spans 15 amino acids. CDR3 region: CASSRERLPSYEQYF. For the CDR3, the DNA is TGTGCCAGCAGTCGGGAGCGGTTGCCCTCCTACGAGCAGTACTTC.

This clonotype was counted many times. J is TRBJ2-5 and V is TRBV15; no firm D call. CDR3 size: 13 residues. The germline gives CDR1 LNHNV, CDR2 YYDKDF (reference sequence). The V end lost 5 bases, the J end lost 5 bases, and 12 bases lay between the germline ends. Here the CDR3 reads CATSPWEGETQYF. DNA of the CDR3: TGTGCCACCAGCCCCTGGGAAGGGGAGACCCAGTACTTC.

The chain couples TRBV7-8 to TRBJ2-1; 9 nucleotides align to TRBD2. The CDR3 loop spans 16 amino acids. Germline-derived CDR1 and CDR2 are SGHVS and FQNEAQ. Trimming at V came to 4 bases and at J to 4 bases, leaving 8 bases not matched to a gene. The CDR3 region has the DNA TGTGCCAGCAGCTCCAATAGACTAGCGGCATACAATGAGCAGTTCTTC. Its translation is CASSSNRLAAYNEQFF.

The chain has TRBV12-3 or TRBV12-4 and TRBJ2-3, with D perhaps given as TRBD1 or TRBD2 (5 bases each). This CDR3 region has 12 residues. Trimming left V 7 bases short and J 10 bases short, with 15 bases between. The CDR3 region is CASKTATGPQYF. CDR3 nucleotide sequence: TGTGCCAGCAAGACAGCGACGGGGCCGCAGTATTTT.

The chain couples TRBV25-1 to TRBJ2-1; unclear D gene. V was clipped by 1 base and J by 10 bases, with 8 bases between them. The CDR3 sequence is 12 residues long. Per germline, CDR1 MGHDK and CDR2 SYGVNS. The CDR3 DNA sequence: TGTGCCAGCAGTGAATCAGCTACGGAGCAGTTCTTC. The encoded protein is CASSESATEQFF.

Only a few counts were recorded for this clonotype. This chain joins TRBV4-1 and TRBJ1-2; no firm D call. The germline CDR1 and CDR2 sequences are MGHRA and YSYEKL. V gave up 1 base and J gave up 3 bases, with 12 bases separating them. CDR3 size: 15 residues. The CDR3: CASSQVGGSDYGYTF. CDR3 nucleotides: TGCGCCAGCAGCCAAGTTGGAGGGTCCGACTATGGCTACACCTTC.

The rearrangement joins TRBV28 to TRBJ2-1; D is ambiguous. Trimming removed 2 bases at V and 8 bases at J, with 7 bases between. This CDR3 comprises 12 residues. CDR1 is MDHEN and CDR2 is SYDVKM in the germline V gene. The CDR3 region has the DNA TGTGCCAGCAGTTTACCCTTATATGAGCAGTTCTTC. This encodes CASSLPLYEQFF.

This clonotype was counted ten times or more. The chain uses TRBV5-1 and TRBJ2-7; 9 nucleotides agree with TRBD2. The germline gives CDR1 SGHRS, CDR2 YFSETQ. The ends lost 0 bases at V and 0 bases at J; junction bases unmatched: 4. The CDR3 is 16 residues long. CDR3 amino acids: CASSLGGTSSSYEQYF. As DNA, the CDR3 is TGCGCCAGCAGCTTGGGCGGGACTAGCAGCTCCTACGAGCAGTACTTC.

The genes are TRBV29-1 and TRBJ1-1; 11 nucleotides agree with TRBD1. From germline, CDR1 is SQVTM and CDR2 ANQGSEA. The CDR3 spans 15 residues. V shed 1 base, J shed 0 bases, and the junction held 1 base outside the gene matches. The CDR3 region is CSVEGTGGLNTEAFF. The CDR3 DNA sequence: TGCAGCGTTGAAGGGACAGGGGGCTTGAACACTGAAGCTTTCTTT.

This clonotype was found a few times. The gene calls are TRBV18 and TRBJ1-2; 8 bases fit TRBD1. Germline V lookup: CDR1 KGHSH, CDR2 LQKENI. Trimming took 2 bases from V and 6 from J; bases not matched to a gene: 2. The CDR3 is 13 amino acids. The CDR3 DNA is TGTGCCAGCTCACCAAACAGGGGGAATGGCTACACCTTC. This translates into CASSPNRGNGYTF.

The chain combines TRBV28 with TRBJ2-3, with TRBD2 matching 7 bases. The CDR3 contains 18 residues. J lost 0 bases, V lost 3 bases, and 12 bases had no gene match. The germline gives CDR1 MDHEN, CDR2 SYDVKM. CDR3 region: CASSFSASGTPSTDTQYF. DNA of the CDR3: TGTGCCAGCAGTTTCTCCGCTAGCGGAACCCCTAGCACAGATACGCAGTATTTT.

This clonotype was counted at least ten times. The chain couples TRBV18 to TRBJ1-5; 8 bases are shared with TRBD1. This CDR3 is built from 14 residues. Germline trimming cut 5 bases from V and 2 bases from J; bases unmatched to any gene: 2. Per the germline V gene, CDR1 is KGHSH and CDR2 is LQKENI. CDR3 nucleotides: TGTGCCAGCTCAGAGACAGGGGGCAATCAGCCCCAGCATTTT. Its protein is CASSETGGNQPQHF.

The genes are TRBV27 and TRBJ2-4; a possible D gene is TRBD2 (5 bases). CDR1 is MNHEY and CDR2 is SMNVEV in the germline V gene (reference sequence). V lost 1 base and J 6 bases, leaving 13 bases between the germline ends. This CDR3 has 15 residues. DNA of the CDR3: TGTGCCAGCAGTTTATATGGCGGGCTTGGAAACATTCAGTACTTC. As protein: CASSLYGGLGNIQYF.

This sequence joins TRBV20-1 and TRBJ2-5; 9 nucleotides match TRBD2. CDR1 DFQATT and CDR2 SNEGSKA come from the germline V gene (reference sequence). This CDR3 is built from 14 residues. V was clipped by 3 bases and J by 9 bases; unmatched bases: 11. CDR3 nucleotide sequence: TGCAGTGCTAGTTCTCTAGCGGGGCGGCATGCCCAGTACTTC. Amino acid sequence: CSASSLAGRHAQYF.

The chain combines TRBV18 with TRBJ2-1; D might be TRBD2 (6 bases). The CDR3 is 15 residues long. V was clipped by 2 bases and J by 5 bases, with 13 bases between them. Germline V gene sequence: CDR1 KGHSH, CDR2 LQKENI. The CDR3 nucleotides read TGTGCCAGCTCACCAAACGGGGGTCGCGACAATGAGCAGTTCTTC. Protein product: CASSPNGGRDNEQFF.

The chain combines TRBV29-1 with TRBJ2-5, with D possibly matching TRBD1 (6 bases). Trimming shortened V by 4 bases and J by 5 bases, and 8 bases separated the two germline ends. This CDR3 contains 11 residues. Germline loops: CDR1 SQVTM, CDR2 ANQGSEA. This chain's CDR3 is CSVGGRETQYF. In DNA, the CDR3 is TGCAGCGTTGGGGGGCGGGAGACCCAGTACTTC.

This clonotype showed up many times. The chain links TRBV6-1 to TRBJ2-3; weak D call: TRBD2 (5 bases). The germline CDR1 and CDR2 sequences are MNHNS and SASEGT. The CDR3 totals 14 residues. Between the trimmed V and J ends, which lost 5 bases and 2 bases, there was a span of 11 bases. The DNA for the CDR3 is TGTGCCAGCAGTCCACGGACTTACACAGATACGCAGTATTTT. Its protein product is CASSPRTYTDTQYF.

This chain connects TRBV28 to TRBJ1-5, with D uncertain. CDR1 and CDR2 from the germline V gene are MDHEN and SYDVKM. Trimming removed 8 bases from V and 6 bases from J, with 11 bases in between. CDR3 length: 12 residues. CDR3 protein: CASHRWGQPQHF. DNA of the CDR3: TGTGCCAGCCATAGATGGGGTCAGCCCCAGCATTTT. The full variable domain, with the rest looked up from reference TRBV28 and TRBJ1-5, is DVKVTQSSRYLVKRTGEKVFLECVQDMDHENMFWYRQDPGLGLRLIYFSYDVKMKEKGDIPEGYSVSREKKERFSLILESASTNQTSMYLCASHRWGQPQHFGDGTRLSIL.

This clonotype was counted at least ten times. V gene TRBV20-1 combines with J gene TRBJ1-2, with D possibly TRBD1 on 5 matching bases. This CDR3 region has 16 residues. Germline V gene data show CDR1 as DFQATT and CDR2 as SNEGSKA (reference sequence). Trimming left V 0 bases short and J 0 bases short, with 14 bases between. The DNA for the CDR3 is TGCAGTGCTAGAGATTATGAGCAGGGAGCTAACTATGGCTACACCTTC. Translated, it gives CSARDYEQGANYGYTF.

The chain carries TRBV29-1 and TRBJ1-1, with 7 bases aligning to TRBD1. Looked up from germline, CDR1 is SQVTM and CDR2 is ANQGSEA. The CDR3 covers 13 residues. J gave up 0 bases and V 6 bases, and 4 bases lay outside the gene matches. CDR3 sequence: CSVGQFMNTEAFF. In nucleotides, the CDR3 is TGCAGCGTGGGACAGTTCATGAACACTGAAGCTTTCTTT.

This clonotype was observed a few times. The V and J genes are TRBV15 and TRBJ2-4; D possibly corresponds to TRBD2 (6 bases). The CDR3 runs to 16 residues. The germline V gene has CDR1 LNHNV and CDR2 YYDKDF (reference sequence). V lost 0 bases, J lost 1 base, and 10 bases lay in between. CDR3 protein: CATSRDSAGAKNIQYF. The CDR3 bases are TGTGCCACCAGCAGAGATAGCGCGGGGGCCAAAAACATTCAGTACTTC.

The chain recombines TRBV6-5 with TRBJ2-1; D not certain. With 4 bases removed from V and 8 bases from J, the gap between germline ends came to 15 bases. In germline, CDR1 is MNHEY, CDR2 SVGAGI. The CDR3 runs 14 residues. The CDR3 DNA follows: TGTGCCAGCAGTTCTACTATGTCCTCTTATGAGCAGTTCTTC. Translated, it gives CASSSTMSSYEQFF.

There are a few counts of this clonotype. The V gene is TRBV20-1, the J gene TRBJ2-2; tentative D call: TRBD2 (6 bases). CDR3 length: 16 amino acids. The V end was cut by 3 bases, the J end by 5 bases, with 19 bases between. The germline CDR1 and CDR2 sequences are DFQATT and SNEGSKA (reference sequence). The CDR3 DNA reads as TGCAGTGCTAGCCCCCGGGACTCGGTTCGAACCGGGGAGCTGTTTTTT. Residues: CSASPRDSVRTGELFF.

This clonotype was counted only a few times. CDR3 region: CASSQEGRGLNEQFF. DNA of the CDR3: TGTGCCAGCAGCCAAGAGGGCAGGGGTCTGAATGAGCAGTTCTTC. The chain has TRBV4-2 and TRBJ2-1; TRBD1 is a possible D gene (6 bases). V was cut by 0 bases and J by 7 bases, with 13 bases left in between. Germline CDR1 and CDR2: LGHNA and YNFKEQ. The CDR3 contains 15 residues.